This T cell receptor beta chain was documented in a study of blood T cell repertoires in COVID-19. There are 14 residues in the CDR3. The germline V gene encodes CDR1 GTSNPN and CDR2 SVGIG (reference sequence). The V and J ends lost 5 bases and 4 bases, in that order; junction bases with no gene match: 8. Seattle enrolled patients during active infection and tracked them longitudinally. Sequencing used immunoSEQ multiplex PCR; TCRdb keeps in-frame clones, though not all of them. The sample has about 69,000 clones, about 84% seen once. The sequence derives from a man aged 45-60 years with COVID-19, enrolled during active disease. Sequencing input: peripheral blood. The chain joins TRBV30 to TRBJ2-1; TRBD1 agrees at 7 bases. In nucleotides, the CDR3 is TGTGCCTGGGTTCAAGGGGGCCTTTACAATGAGCAGTTCTTC. It is translated as CAWVQGGLYNEQFF.